These 6 T cell receptor beta chains share one sample of origin, sequenced in a study of OX40 agonist ivuxolimab in advanced cancers. TCRdb keeps only in-frame clones here, not all; method: immunoSEQ multiplex PCR. Altogether 84,000 or so clones are present, 84% being singletons, with the ten largest covering under 3.5%. The source material was CD4+ or CD8+ T cells sorted from blood, sampled in a trial of the OX40 agonist ivuxolimab. The source of these receptors is an adult with an advanced solid tumor such as melanoma, head and neck, liver or kidney cancer.

Here the CDR3 DNA reads TGTGCCAGCAGTTTAGGCGGGGGAAACTACAATGAGCAGTTCTTC. It codes for CASSLGGGNYNEQFF. The chain joins TRBV27 to TRBJ2-1, with 7 positions matching TRBD2. Germline V gene sequence: CDR1 MNHEY, CDR2 SMNVEV (reference sequence). With 2 bases clipped from V and 3 bases from J, the junction kept 4 bases outside the gene matches. The CDR3 has 15 residues.

The sample holds many counts of this clone. The chain links TRBV10-3 to TRBJ1-5; D is undetermined. The CDR3 extends over 14 amino acids. Germline CDR1 and CDR2: ENHRY and SYGVKD. With 0 bases removed from V and 4 bases from J, the gap between germline ends came to 7 bases. CDR3 protein: CAISESDWNQPQHF. The CDR3 coding sequence is TGTGCCATCAGTGAGTCGGACTGGAATCAGCCCCAGCATTTT.

A few counts support this clone. The rearrangement joins TRBV27 to TRBJ1-3, with a weak D call TRBD1 (5 bases). The CDR3 has 17 amino acids. Germline V gene lookup returns CDR1 MNHEY and CDR2 SMNVEV (reference sequence). Trimming pared 7 bases from V and 3 bases from J, leaving 22 bases between. CDR3 protein: CASTTGPIRGNGNTIYF. The CDR3 nucleotides read TGTGCCAGCACCACAGGACCCATTAGGGGTAATGGAAACACCATATATTTT.

The V and J genes are TRBV5-4 and TRBJ1-4, with TRBD1 identical over 7 bases. Germline V CDR1 and CDR2: SGHNT, YYREEE (reference sequence). This CDR3 has 15 amino acids. V was pared by 1 base and J by 5 bases, with 5 bases of the junction left unmatched. CDR3 amino acids: CASSLTQGGNEKLFF. DNA of the CDR3: TGTGCCAGCAGCTTGACCCAGGGGGGGAATGAAAAACTGTTTTTT.

The genes are TRBV18 and TRBJ2-7; 8 bases agree with TRBD1. The CDR3 contains 13 residues. Germline V CDR1 and CDR2: KGHSH, LQKENI. The V and J ends lost 4 bases and 12 bases, in that order; junction bases with no gene match: 11. DNA of the CDR3: TGTGCCAGCTCACGATTCTTGGGACAGGATTTGTACGTC. Protein sequence: CASSRFLGQDLYV.

The chain carries TRBV7-9 and TRBJ2-5, with 9 bases aligning to TRBD2. Per germline, CDR1 SEHNR and CDR2 FQNEAQ (reference sequence). After removal of 0 bases from V and 0 bases from J, the junction contained 5 bases not matched to a gene. The CDR3 extends over 17 amino acids. The CDR3 DNA reads TGTGCCAGCAGCTTAGCCAGGGGCGGGGGGGACCAAGAGACCCAGTACTTC. Amino acids: CASSLARGGGDQETQYF.